A single sample gave rise to the 22 T cell receptor beta chains below, sequenced in a study of OX40 agonist ivuxolimab in advanced cancers. The method was immunoSEQ multiplex PCR; TCRdb's version includes in-frame clones alone and lacks a portion of them. This table holds 40,000 or so clones, around 87% found once. Sequenced material: CD4+ or CD8+ T cells sorted from blood, taken in a trial of the OX40 agonist ivuxolimab. The receptors originated from an adult with an advanced solid tumor such as melanoma, head and neck, liver or kidney cancer.

The rearrangement joins TRBV28 to TRBJ2-6; possibly TRBD2 for D (5 bases). The V gene's germline CDR1 is MDHEN and CDR2 SYDVKM. CDR3 length: 15 amino acids. V lost 6 bases and J 0 bases, leaving 9 bases between the germline ends. CDR3 in DNA: TGTGCCAGCAGCCGGGCGGGCTCTGGGGCCAACGTCCTGACTTTC. This encodes CASSRAGSGANVLTF.

The rearrangement joins TRBV27 to TRBJ1-6; 9 bases line up with TRBD1. V lost 5 bases and J lost 7; bases outside the gene matches: 9. The germline V gene has CDR1 MNHEY and CDR2 SMNVEV (reference sequence). The CDR3 loop spans 16 amino acids. CDR3 loop: CASSLGQGASNSPLHF. The CDR3 DNA reads as TGTGCCAGCAGTCTGGGACAGGGAGCGTCGAATTCACCCCTCCACTTT.

The chain uses TRBV6-5 and TRBJ2-7, with TRBD1 identical over 10 bases. The V gene end was trimmed by 4 bases and the J gene end by 2 bases; junction bases not matched to a gene: 8. The CDR3 length is 16 residues. CDR1 and CDR2 (germline): MNHEY, SVGAGI. The CDR3 region is CASSSLTGGDPYEQYF. CDR3 nucleotides: TGTGCCAGCAGTTCCCTGACAGGGGGCGACCCCTACGAGCAGTACTTC.

The rearrangement joins TRBV5-4 to TRBJ2-5; TRBD2 matches 10 bases. This CDR3 has 16 amino acids. Per the germline V gene, CDR1 is SGHNT and CDR2 is YYREEE (reference sequence). Unmatched junction bases numbered 10, after V lost 3 bases and J lost 5 bases. This chain's CDR3 is CASSYYSGGAFETQYF. The CDR3 DNA reads as TGTGCCAGCAGCTATTACAGCGGGGGGGCCTTTGAGACCCAGTACTTC. Looking up the rest from reference TRBV5-4 and TRBJ2-5 gives the full variable domain: ETGVTQSPTHLIKTRGQQVTLRCSSQSGHNTVSWYQQALGQGPQFIFQYYREEENGRGNFPPRFSGLQFPNYSSELNVNALELDDSALYLCASSYYSGGAFETQYFGPGTRLLVL.

The chain joins TRBV28 to TRBJ2-7; maybe TRBD2 (7 bases). V lost 7 bases, J lost 3 bases, and 19 bases lay in between. The V gene's germline CDR1 is MDHEN and CDR2 SYDVKM. CDR3 length equals 15 residues. CDR3 sequence: CASNLRTRGVYEQYF. CDR3 DNA: TGTGCCAGCAACCTCAGGACTAGGGGGGTCTACGAGCAGTACTTC.

The V gene is TRBV11-1, the J gene TRBJ2-3; 10 bases fit TRBD2. This CDR3 has 15 residues. CDR1 and CDR2 from the germline V gene are SGHAT and FQDESV (reference sequence). V lost 2 bases and J lost 6; bases outside the gene matches: 5. The CDR3 sequence: CASSLRSGRVDTQYF. CDR3 coding DNA: TGTGCCAGCAGCTTACGGAGCGGGAGGGTTGATACGCAGTATTTT.

The chain couples TRBV5-1 to TRBJ2-3; D might be TRBD1 (6 bases). CDR1 and CDR2 (germline): SGHRS, YFSETQ. V was clipped by 4 bases and J by 5 bases, with 14 bases between them. The CDR3 spans 14 residues. In nucleotides, the CDR3 is TGCGCCAGCAGCCTATGGGGACACGAAGATACGCAGTATTTT. Protein: CASSLWGHEDTQYF.

J is TRBJ2-7 and V is TRBV30; D is undetermined. From germline, CDR1 is GTSNPN and CDR2 SVGIG (reference sequence). V dropped 3 bases and J dropped 1 base, with 7 bases sitting between them. The CDR3 covers 12 residues. The CDR3 DNA reads as TGTGCCTGGAGCCAGTTTTCCTACGAGCAGTACTTC. Its protein is CAWSQFSYEQYF.

The J gene is TRBJ1-1, the V gene TRBV7-3, with D unclear. The CDR3 covers 13 residues. Germline CDR1 reads SGHTA; CDR2 reads FQGTGA. The germline V and J ends were trimmed by 4 bases and 5 bases, with 11 bases remaining between them. CDR3 coding DNA: TGTGCCAGCAGCTCCCGTGGCCAGACTGAAGCTTTCTTT. Protein product: CASSSRGQTEAFF.

The gene calls are TRBV4-1 and TRBJ1-1; D is unresolved. The CDR3 is 14 residues long. Germline V gene lookup returns CDR1 MGHRA and CDR2 YSYEKL. V gave up 6 bases and J gave up 2 bases, with 13 bases separating them. In DNA form, the CDR3 reads TGCGCCAGCAGGCGCGATCCAATAAACACTGAAGCTTTCTTT. It yields the protein CASRRDPINTEAFF.

DNA of the CDR3: TGCGCCAGCAGCCAAGTTGTCCAGCGGGTCAATGAGCAGTTCTTC. This encodes CASSQVVQRVNEQFF. J is TRBJ2-1 and V is TRBV4-1; D is perhaps TRBD2 (6 bases). V lost 1 base and J 6 bases, leaving 13 bases between the germline ends. Germline V gene lookup returns CDR1 MGHRA and CDR2 YSYEKL. This CDR3 has 15 residues.

The chain joins TRBV4-3 to TRBJ1-2, with 9 bases lining up with TRBD1. From germline, CDR1 is LGHNA and CDR2 YSLEER. V lost 3 bases and J lost 6; bases outside the gene matches: 8. This CDR3 has 15 residues. CDR3 sequence (DNA): TGCGCCAGCAGCCAGTCCCGGGACAGGGCCCATGGCTACACCTTC. Translating gives CASSQSRDRAHGYTF.

The J gene is TRBJ1-2, the V gene TRBV2; D is possibly TRBD1 (5 bases). Deletions cut 7 bases from V and 4 bases from J, with 10 bases between. Germline values: CDR1 SNHLY, CDR2 FYNNEI. The CDR3 spans 12 residues. The CDR3 sequence is CASTGLIYGYTF. CDR3 nucleotide sequence: TGTGCCAGCACGGGACTCATCTATGGCTACACCTTC.

The count of this clone is one. This sequence joins TRBV30 and TRBJ1-4, with 8 bases fitting TRBD1. Trimming took 1 base from V and 8 from J; bases not matched to a gene: 6. The CDR3 spans 14 residues. CDR1 is GTSNPN, CDR2 SVGIG, per germline (reference sequence). The CDR3 protein is CAWSGRTGSEKLFF. CDR3 sequence (DNA): TGTGCCTGGAGTGGCCGGACAGGGAGCGAAAAACTGTTTTTT. The full variable domain, in which reference TRBV30 and TRBJ1-4 provide the parts outside the CDR3, is SQTIHQWPATLVQPVGSPLSLECTVEGTSNPNLYWYRQAAGRGLQLLFYSVGIGQISSEVPQNLSASRPQDRQFILSSKKLLLSDSGFYLCAWSGRTGSEKLFFGSGTQLSVL.

This clone was counted between two and nine times. The V and J genes are TRBV6-5 and TRBJ2-2; 10 nucleotides match TRBD2. Germline CDR1 and CDR2: MNHEY and SVGAGI. J gave up 5 bases and V 6 bases, and 6 bases lay outside the gene matches. This CDR3 is 15 amino acids long. The CDR3 nucleotides are TGTGCCAGCAGGGCTAGCGGGAGTTATACCGGGGAGCTGTTTTTT. As protein: CASRASGSYTGELFF.

The chain carries TRBV18 and TRBJ1-2, with unresolved D. Per the germline V gene, CDR1 is KGHSH and CDR2 is LQKENI. There are 14 residues in the CDR3. Deletions cut 2 bases from V and 8 bases from J, with 15 bases between. The CDR3: CASSPDGPLWGYTF. Written as DNA, the CDR3 is TGTGCCAGCTCACCAGATGGTCCCCTTTGGGGCTACACCTTC.

This chain joins TRBV5-1 and TRBJ1-3; no clear D. CDR3 length: 14 amino acids. Germline CDR1 SGHRS, CDR2 YFSETQ. V was clipped by 4 bases and J by 0 bases, with 8 bases between them. CDR3 in amino acids: CASSPGNSGNTIYF. The CDR3 bases are TGCGCCAGCAGCCCGGGCAACTCTGGAAACACCATATATTTT.

The chain uses TRBV15 and TRBJ1-3; D not resolved. CDR3 length equals 16 residues. CDR1 LNHNV and CDR2 YYDKDF come from the germline V gene (reference sequence). With 0 bases removed from V and 0 bases from J, the gap between germline ends came to 9 bases. As DNA, the CDR3 is TGTGCCACCAGCAGAGATTTTGGAGCCTCTGGAAACACCATATATTTT. Residues: CATSRDFGASGNTIYF.

This clone was picked up one time. The V gene is TRBV5-1, the J gene TRBJ2-3; TRBD2 matches 10 bases. This CDR3 contains 17 residues. V gave up 0 bases and J gave up 6 bases; unmatched junction bases: 10. Germline CDR1 reads SGHRS; CDR2 reads YFSETQ. The CDR3 sequence is CASSLEAAGGPWDTQYF. CDR3 nucleotides: TGCGCCAGCAGCTTGGAGGCAGCGGGAGGGCCGTGGGATACGCAGTATTTT. The whole variable domain, remainder taken from reference TRBV5-1 and TRBJ2-3, is KAGVTQTPRYLIKTRGQQVTLSCSPISGHRSVSWYQQTPGQGLQFLFEYFSETQRNKGNFPGRFSGRQFSNSRSEMNVSTLELGDSALYLCASSLEAAGGPWDTQYFGPGTRLTVL.

The chain couples TRBV7-2 to TRBJ1-6, with D uncertain. Per the germline V gene, CDR1 is SGHTA and CDR2 is FQGNSA. The CDR3 contains 13 residues. V lost 5 bases and J lost 7, with 9 bases in between. For the CDR3, the DNA is TGTGCCAGCAGCACCCAGAAGAATTCACCCCTCCACTTT. Residues: CASSTQKNSPLHF.

The chain uses TRBV4-1 and TRBJ1-5; a possible D gene is TRBD1 (6 bases). This CDR3 has 17 amino acids. The V and J ends lost 0 bases and 4 bases respectively, with 16 bases between them. Germline CDR1 is MGHRA and CDR2 is YSYEKL. CDR3 amino acids: CASSQEGPGGANQPQHF. CDR3 coding DNA: TGCGCCAGCAGCCAAGAGGGGCCCGGGGGCGCGAATCAGCCCCAGCATTTT.

By share of the sample, this clone is medium-sized. The chain uses TRBV4-1 and TRBJ1-2, with D maybe TRBD1 (6 bases). The ends were cut back, 10 bases at V and 2 bases at J, with 14 bases in the middle. Germline-derived CDR1 and CDR2 are MGHRA and YSYEKL. CDR3 length: 13 amino acids. CDR3 coding DNA: TGCGCCACCTCCCTCGGGGGCAACTATGGCTACACCTTC. Translation: CATSLGGNYGYTF.